These 20 T cell receptor beta chains were all obtained from the same sample, sequenced in a study of T cell changes during pregnancy in multiple sclerosis (dated by TCRdb to about 2019). The library was built by means of the immunoSEQ multiplex PCR assay. In its TCRdb copy, this immuneACCESS table keeps in-frame sequences only and misses some clones. Where compared with another copy, unresolved V genes explain less than half of these, and the others have no known cause. In this sample the table shows fewer than 45,000 clones, around 93% of which occur a single time. In total, the top ten clones hold 0.61% of the sample. The specimen comprised CD4+ T cells from peripheral blood mononuclear cells, sampled in the third trimester of pregnancy. The receptors were sampled from a female donor with multiple sclerosis, enrolled in a pregnancy study.

The V and J genes are TRBV6-4 and TRBJ2-7; a weak D match, TRBD2 (6 bases). Germline CDR1 reads MRHNA; CDR2 reads SNTAGT. This CDR3 contains 19 residues. V lost 0 bases and J 0 bases, leaving 21 bases between the germline ends. CDR3 sequence (DNA): TGTGCCAGCAGTGACTCCCAAGTAGTTCCTAGCGACTACTCCTACGAGCAGTACTTC. Amino acids: CASSDSQVVPSDYSYEQYF.

V gene TRBV11-1 combines with J gene TRBJ2-3, with 8 nucleotides matching TRBD2. The CDR3 is 16 amino acids. The V gene's germline CDR1 is SGHAT and CDR2 FQDESV (reference sequence). Trimming cost V 1 base and J 2 bases; bases outside gene matches: 5. The CDR3 bases are TGTGCCAGCAGCTTAGTCGGGGGGGGGACCACAGATACGCAGTATTTT. This gives the protein CASSLVGGGTTDTQYF.

The chain is built from TRBV29-1 and TRBJ1-4; no definite D call. Trimming stripped 5 bases from V and 5 bases from J, with 9 bases between. In germline, CDR1 is SQVTM, CDR2 ANQGSEA. This CDR3 has 12 residues. The CDR3 DNA is TGCAGCGTTATGCGGCCGAATGAAAAACTGTTTTTT. It yields the protein CSVMRPNEKLFF.

The chain uses TRBV5-1 and TRBJ1-3; no clear D gene. Germline CDR1 reads SGHRS; CDR2 reads YFSETQ. The CDR3 length is 16 residues. Trimming took off 0 bases at V and 3 bases at J, with 13 bases between the two ends. The CDR3 loop reads CASSLVSSTLGNTIYF. The CDR3 coding sequence is TGCGCCAGCAGCTTGGTTTCTTCTACTCTTGGAAACACCATATATTTT.

The genes are TRBV6-6 and TRBJ1-1; 7 positions agree with TRBD1. J gave up 4 bases and V 9 bases, and 8 bases lay outside the gene matches. This CDR3 has 13 residues. Looked up from germline, CDR1 is MNHNY and CDR2 is SVGAGI (reference sequence). DNA of the CDR3: TGTGCCAGTAGACAGGGATTTGGCACTGAAGCTTTCTTT. It codes for CASRQGFGTEAFF.

The CDR3 protein is CASSPGLAFIGELFF. The CDR3, as DNA: TGTGCCAGTAGTCCGGGACTAGCTTTTATCGGGGAGCTGTTTTTT. J is TRBJ2-2 and V is TRBV19; 9 nucleotides agree with TRBD2. Trimming took 5 bases from V and 7 from J; bases not matched to a gene: 8. This CDR3 spans 15 amino acids. In germline, CDR1 is LNHDA, CDR2 SQIVND (reference sequence).

The chain joins TRBV7-6 to TRBJ2-2; 9 bases line up with TRBD2. The V gene's germline CDR1 is SGHVS and CDR2 FNYEAQ. V shed 4 bases, J shed 0 bases, and the junction held 3 bases outside the gene matches. CDR3 size: 16 residues. The CDR3 spells CASSSGTSPNTGELFF. The DNA of the CDR3 is TGTGCCAGCAGCTCAGGGACTAGCCCGAACACCGGGGAGCTGTTTTTT.

V and J are TRBV2 and TRBJ2-1; 10 bases align to TRBD2. This CDR3 contains 16 residues. Trimming removed 6 bases from V and 6 bases from J; junction bases left unmatched: 11. The germline gives CDR1 SNHLY, CDR2 FYNNEI. The CDR3 region is CASSPNQAGGPNEQFF. CDR3 sequence (DNA): TGTGCCAGCAGCCCCAATCAAGCGGGAGGGCCCAATGAGCAGTTCTTC.

The chain recombines TRBV28 with TRBJ2-1; perhaps TRBD1 as D (5 bases). Trimming stripped 2 bases from V and 8 bases from J, with 13 bases between. The CDR3 contains 14 residues. Germline V lookup: CDR1 MDHEN, CDR2 SYDVKM. The DNA for the CDR3 is TGTGCCAGCAGTTTACAGGGCAGGAAAGATGAGCAGTTCTTC. This codes for CASSLQGRKDEQFF.

The chain employs TRBV18 and TRBJ2-1, with TRBD2 identical over 11 bases. The J segment lost 8 bases and the V segment lost 3 bases, leaving 3 bases of the junction unmatched. The CDR3 has 14 amino acids. Germline V gene data show CDR1 as KGHSH and CDR2 as LQKENI. CDR3 in DNA: TGTGCCAGCTCACCCGGGACTAGCGGCTATGAGCAGTTCTTC. It codes for CASSPGTSGYEQFF.

The V gene is TRBV2, the J gene TRBJ2-7, with TRBD2 as a possible D gene (5 bases). Germline V lookup: CDR1 SNHLY, CDR2 FYNNEI. The V and J ends lost 6 bases and 3 bases respectively, with 12 bases between them. The CDR3 totals 13 residues. The CDR3 protein is CASRLSGIYEQYF. In nucleotides, the CDR3 is TGTGCCAGCAGGTTGTCGGGAATCTACGAGCAGTACTTC. Filled out from reference TRBV2 and TRBJ2-7, the complete variable domain reads EPEVTQTPSHQVTQMGQEVILRCVPISNHLYFYWYRQILGQKVEFLVSFYNNEISEKSEIFDDQFSVERPDGSNFTLKIRSTKLEDSAMYFCASRLSGIYEQYFGPGTRLTVT.

The chain combines TRBV6-1 with TRBJ1-5, with TRBD1 matching 8 bases. The CDR3 totals 15 residues. V gave up 5 bases and J gave up 1 base; unmatched junction bases: 4. Germline assignment: CDR1 MNHNS and CDR2 SASEGT. CDR3 amino acids: CASSTGGGSNQPQHF. The DNA of the CDR3 is TGTGCCAGCAGTACAGGGGGAGGGAGCAATCAGCCCCAGCATTTT.

V is TRBV30 and J is TRBJ1-2, with unresolved D. Germline-derived CDR1 and CDR2 are GTSNPN and SVGIG (reference sequence). V lost 4 bases and J 4 bases, leaving 7 bases between the germline ends. The CDR3 consists of 11 residues. The CDR3, as DNA: TGTGCCTGGAACGGGGTCTATGGCTACACCTTC. Protein sequence: CAWNGVYGYTF. Together with reference TRBV30 and TRBJ1-2, the CDR3 gives the full variable domain: SQTIHQWPATLVQPVGSPLSLECTVEGTSNPNLYWYRQAAGRGLQLLFYSVGIGQISSEVPQNLSASRPQDRQFILSSKKLLLSDSGFYLCAWNGVYGYTFGSGTRLTVV.

This chain joins TRBV28 and TRBJ1-5; D gene ambiguous. Looked up from germline, CDR1 is MDHEN and CDR2 is SYDVKM. The CDR3 has 13 amino acids. V lost 2 bases and J lost 4, with 6 bases in between. For the CDR3, the DNA is TGTGCCAGCAGTTTAAATCGGAATCAGCCCCAGCATTTT. It codes for CASSLNRNQPQHF. Full variable domain (missing parts from reference TRBV28 and TRBJ1-5): DVKVTQSSRYLVKRTGEKVFLECVQDMDHENMFWYRQDPGLGLRLIYFSYDVKMKEKGDIPEGYSVSREKKERFSLILESASTNQTSMYLCASSLNRNQPQHFGDGTRLSIL.

CDR3: CASAREGADYEQYF. The CDR3 DNA is TGTGCCAGCGCAAGAGAGGGAGCGGACTACGAGCAGTACTTC. The chain couples TRBV6-5 to TRBJ2-7; a possible D gene is TRBD2 (5 bases). This CDR3 has 14 amino acids. Trimming removed 8 bases at V and 3 bases at J, with 17 bases between. Germline-derived CDR1 and CDR2 are MNHEY and SVGAGI.

This chain joins TRBV5-1 and TRBJ1-1, with 7 bases identical to TRBD1. The V and J ends lost 1 base and 4 bases, in that order; junction bases with no gene match: 10. CDR3 size: 16 residues. Germline CDR1 is SGHRS and CDR2 is YFSETQ. The chain's CDR3 is CASSLYVGGASTEAFF. Here the CDR3 DNA reads TGCGCCAGCAGCTTGTACGTAGGGGGCGCGAGCACTGAAGCTTTCTTT.

This clone was observed a handful of times. This chain uses TRBV4-3 with TRBJ2-7; 9 bases agree with TRBD2. The CDR3 has 16 amino acids. V lost 0 bases and J lost 6; bases outside the gene matches: 9. Germline V gene lookup returns CDR1 LGHNA and CDR2 YSLEER. The CDR3 loop reads CASSQDHLAGSAEQYF. The CDR3 DNA follows: TGCGCCAGCAGCCAAGATCACCTAGCGGGGTCCGCCGAGCAGTACTTC.

The rearrangement joins TRBV2 to TRBJ1-3; D uncertain. The CDR3 is made up of 16 amino acids. Trimming removed 2 bases at V and 0 bases at J, with 11 bases between. CDR1 and CDR2 from the germline V gene are SNHLY and FYNNEI. The CDR3 DNA reads TGTGCCAGCAGTGAACCGGGGTCCTACTCTGGAAACACCATATATTTT. Translating gives CASSEPGSYSGNTIYF.

The chain recombines TRBV5-1 with TRBJ1-1, with a tentative D call TRBD1 (5 bases). This CDR3 is built from 15 residues. Deletions cut 1 base from V and 4 bases from J, with 14 bases between. The germline gives CDR1 SGHRS, CDR2 YFSETQ. The CDR3 is CASSLMQGGSTEAFF. Here the CDR3 DNA reads TGCGCCAGCAGCTTGATGCAGGGAGGGAGCACTGAAGCTTTCTTT.

This chain links TRBV6-6 with TRBJ1-2, with no clear D. V shed 6 bases and J shed 3 bases, with 11 bases lying between them. CDR1 is MNHNY, CDR2 SVGAGI, per germline (reference sequence). The CDR3 is made up of 13 amino acids. The CDR3: CASSAKFDYGYTF. CDR3 in DNA: TGTGCCAGCAGCGCGAAATTTGACTATGGCTACACCTTC.